This is a list of T cell receptor beta chains from one sample in a study of blood T cell repertoires in COVID-19. Clones were read by immunoSEQ multiplex PCR, and TCRdb kept only the in-frame ones, dropping some. Here the sample spans under 300,000 clones, about four fifths being singletons. What was sequenced was peripheral blood. Every receptor here comes from a woman in her fifties or sixties with active or convalescent COVID-19. CDR3s include the opening cysteine and the closing phenylalanine or tryptophan. Fields, in order: D gene, V gene, J gene, CDR3 protein. The D gene is left open where the match is weak.

D: -
V: TRBV19
J: TRBJ1-2
CDR3: CASSISTGQTGGYTF

D: -
V: TRBV27
J: TRBJ1-6
CDR3: CASTPGGNNSPLHF

D: TRBD1
V: TRBV19
J: TRBJ1-2
CDR3: CADMGTGGYGYTF

D: TRBD2
V: TRBV19
J: TRBJ2-7
CDR3: CASSIGLAGSFFYEQYF

D: -
V: TRBV19
J: TRBJ2-3
CDR3: CASSIPSDTQYF

D: TRBD1
V: TRBV11-2
J: TRBJ2-7
CDR3: CASTLGTVSYEQYF

D: TRBD1
V: TRBV6-5
J: TRBJ1-3
CDR3: CASRGGGGNTIYF

D: -
V: TRBV19
J: TRBJ1-2
CDR3: CASSIGYRRTYGYTF

D: -
V: TRBV9
J: TRBJ2-3
CDR3: CASSVAGSLTDTQYF

D: -
V: TRBV9
J: TRBJ1-6
CDR3: CASSVGQINSPLHF

D: -
V: TRBV6-5
J: TRBJ1-1
CDR3: CASSQGPEAFF

D: -
V: TRBV19
J: TRBJ1-1
CDR3: CASYMAPRAFF

D: -
V: TRBV19
J: TRBJ1-5
CDR3: CASNGESNQPQHF

D: -
V: TRBV27
J: TRBJ2-5
CDR3: CASSLSALTQTQYF

D: -
V: TRBV18
J: TRBJ1-5
CDR3: CASSTDSSYSNQPQHF

D: TRBD1
V: TRBV4-1
J: TRBJ1-1
CDR3: CASSQSGGLGTEAFF

D: -
V: TRBV7-7
J: TRBJ2-1
CDR3: CASSRGAGGDNEQFF

D: TRBD2
V: TRBV7-2
J: TRBJ2-1
CDR3: CASSSRVLAGGENEQFF

D: TRBD1
V: TRBV4-2
J: TRBJ2-2
CDR3: CASSEDRFANTGELFF

D: TRBD1
V: TRBV2
J: TRBJ1-1
CDR3: CASKKGAPTEAFF

D: -
V: TRBV15
J: TRBJ1-2
CDR3: CATSREDSPGYGYTF

D: TRBD1
V: TRBV5-1
J: TRBJ1-1
CDR3: CASSSGQGNTEAFF

D: -
V: TRBV28
J: TRBJ1-6
CDR3: CASSLSRGLPNSPLHF

D: -
V: TRBV27
J: TRBJ1-2
CDR3: CASSRKAGPYRQTDGYTF

D: TRBD1
V: TRBV2
J: TRBJ2-7
CDR3: CASGLWDRGPYEQYF

D: -
V: TRBV19
J: TRBJ2-3
CDR3: CASSIGRGAADTQYF

D: TRBD1
V: TRBV29-1
J: TRBJ1-5
CDR3: CRVRTGNVGRNQPQHF

D: -
V: TRBV14
J: TRBJ2-6
CDR3: CASSQGSPSSGANVLTF

D: -
V: TRBV5-1
J: TRBJ2-1
CDR3: CASSLASPGYNEQFF

D: TRBD1
V: TRBV4-2
J: TRBJ2-7
CDR3: CASSHSGTDEYEQYF

D: TRBD1
V: TRBV7-9
J: TRBJ2-5
CDR3: CASSLGGTVQETQYF

D: -
V: TRBV5-6
J: TRBJ1-5
CDR3: CASSPGGPSNQPQHF

D: TRBD2
V: TRBV7-2
J: TRBJ2-3
CDR3: CASSKLRTSGTTDTQYF

D: TRBD1
V: TRBV10-2
J: TRBJ1-2
CDR3: CASAVTTGQGATYGYTF

D: TRBD2
V: TRBV5-1
J: TRBJ2-3
CDR3: CASSSSIAGGSDTQYF

D: TRBD2
V: TRBV7-2
J: TRBJ2-7
CDR3: CASSLPSGGGAYEQYF

D: -
V: TRBV5-1
J: TRBJ2-3
CDR3: CASSLAPPTDTQYF

D: TRBD1
V: TRBV7-2
J: TRBJ1-1
CDR3: CASSLDRGPTEAFF

D: -
V: TRBV30
J: TRBJ2-7
CDR3: CAWSVGDRRYEQYF

D: TRBD2
V: TRBV5-4
J: TRBJ2-5
CDR3: CASSLTSGVGETQYF

D: -
V: TRBV3-1/TRBV3-2
J: TRBJ2-3
CDR3: CASSQAGGLGNTQYF

D: -
V: TRBV10-3
J: TRBJ2-1
CDR3: CATSQGNDEQFF

D: -
V: TRBV7-2
J: TRBJ2-1
CDR3: CASSLAGGTYNEQFF

D: -
V: TRBV6-5
J: TRBJ1-3
CDR3: CASNHLPSGNTIYF

D: -
V: TRBV27
J: TRBJ1-1
CDR3: CASSLIGAHGSVNTEAFF

D: -
V: TRBV5-1
J: TRBJ1-1
CDR3: CASSFSRGREAFF

D: TRBD1
V: TRBV3-1/TRBV3-2
J: TRBJ1-1
CDR3: CASSQGDSSNTEAFF

D: TRBD2
V: TRBV2
J: TRBJ2-1
CDR3: CASSERVSGEYNEQFF

D: TRBD2
V: TRBV4-1
J: TRBJ2-1
CDR3: CASSQASGGAAYNEQFF

D: -
V: TRBV6-5
J: TRBJ1-1
CDR3: CASSYLGGGHTEAFF

D: -
V: TRBV11-2
J: TRBJ1-2
CDR3: CASSVHRANYGYTF